This TCR beta chain appears in the sequencing data of a study of human T cells and chemical hapten exposure. Study overall: Minor volume differences among pooled libraries chiefly drove per-sample TCR yield variation. Study-wide results and limits: The number of TCRs above 1 in 1000 frequency did not change after DPC sensitization.

The library put unique molecular identifiers onto individual cDNA molecules. Original data processing: Across samples, TCR counts had a median of 95,638 and ranged from roughly 23,224 to 700,000. TCRdb re-called the reads through MiXCR, storing one row per CDR3 protein. These V and J calls rely on TCRdb rather than the paper's analysis. The sample has about 3,100 distinct CDR3 sequences, roughly 45% seen once. For this clonotype: As yet, its antigen is unknown.

The authors extracted total RNA from unfractionated whole blood. Deletions cut 10 bases from V and 7 bases from J, with 26 bases between. CDR3 length: 16 amino acids. CDR1 and CDR2 from the germline V gene are MDHEN and SYDVKM. The receptor was isolated from a human donor who had alopecia or was a healthy volunteer (not recorded which). Some clones in this sample may be carry-over from other donors' samples. This table probably holds off-target reads from a library built for another chain. Material: whole blood. The chain uses TRBV28 and TRBJ2-1; D perhaps matches TRBD2 (7 bases). The CDR3 here is CATTSPGGPFGNEQFF. The CDR3 DNA reads as TGTGCCACTACAAGCCCGGGGGGCCCCTTCGGGAATGAGCAGTTCTTC.